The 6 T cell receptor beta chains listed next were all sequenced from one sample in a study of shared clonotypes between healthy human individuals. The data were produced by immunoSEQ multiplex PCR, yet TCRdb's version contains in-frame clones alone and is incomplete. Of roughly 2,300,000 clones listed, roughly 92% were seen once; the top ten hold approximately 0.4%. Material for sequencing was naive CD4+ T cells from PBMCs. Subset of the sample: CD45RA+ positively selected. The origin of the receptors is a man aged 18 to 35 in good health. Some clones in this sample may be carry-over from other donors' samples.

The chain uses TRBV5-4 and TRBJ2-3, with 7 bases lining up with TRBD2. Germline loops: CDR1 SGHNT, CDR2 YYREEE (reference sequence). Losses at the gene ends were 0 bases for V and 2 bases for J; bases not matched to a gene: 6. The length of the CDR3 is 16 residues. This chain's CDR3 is CASSLGTSTPTDTQYF. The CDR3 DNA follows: TGTGCCAGCAGCTTGGGGACTAGTACACCCACAGATACGCAGTATTTT.

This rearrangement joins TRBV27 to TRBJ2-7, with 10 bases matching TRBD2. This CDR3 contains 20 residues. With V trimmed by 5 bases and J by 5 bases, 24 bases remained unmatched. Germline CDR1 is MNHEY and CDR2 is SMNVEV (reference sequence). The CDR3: CASSPRPPQRAGGPVNEQYF. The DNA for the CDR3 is TGTGCCAGCAGTCCCCGACCACCGCAGCGAGCGGGAGGGCCAGTCAACGAGCAGTACTTC.

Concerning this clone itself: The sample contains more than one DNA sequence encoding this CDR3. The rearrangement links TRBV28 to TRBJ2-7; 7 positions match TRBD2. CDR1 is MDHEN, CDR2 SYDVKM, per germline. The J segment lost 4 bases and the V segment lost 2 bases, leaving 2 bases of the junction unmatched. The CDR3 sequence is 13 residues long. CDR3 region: CASSLSGTYEQYF. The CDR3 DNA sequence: TGTGCCAGCAGTTTAAGCGGGACTTACGAGCAGTACTTC.

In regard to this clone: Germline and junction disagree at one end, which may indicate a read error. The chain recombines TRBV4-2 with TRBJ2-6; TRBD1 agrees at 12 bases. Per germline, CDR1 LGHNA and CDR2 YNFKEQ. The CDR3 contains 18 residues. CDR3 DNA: TGTGCCAGCAGTCAAGGAGGGACAGGGGGCGCTGGGGCCAACGTCCTGACTTTC. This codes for CASSQGGTGGAGANVLTF.

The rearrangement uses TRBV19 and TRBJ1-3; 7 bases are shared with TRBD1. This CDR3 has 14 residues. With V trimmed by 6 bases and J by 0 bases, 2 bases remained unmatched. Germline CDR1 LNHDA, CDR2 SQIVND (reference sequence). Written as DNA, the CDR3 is TGTGCCAGTAGGAGGGACAGCTCTGGAAACACCATATATTTT. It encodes CASRRDSSGNTIYF.

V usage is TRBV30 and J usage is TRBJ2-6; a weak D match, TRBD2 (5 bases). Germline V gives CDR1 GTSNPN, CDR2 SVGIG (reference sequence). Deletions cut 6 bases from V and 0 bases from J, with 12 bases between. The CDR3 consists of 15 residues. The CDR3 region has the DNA TGTGCCTGCACGGGGAATCGCTCTGGGGCCAACGTCCTGACTTTC. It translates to CACTGNRSGANVLTF.